Presented here are 2 T cell receptor beta chains from one specimen sequenced in a study of cytomegalovirus exposure and HLA in healthy donors. The PCR was carried out with 60 Vbeta primers and 13 Jbeta primers. Generated by immunoSEQ multiplex PCR, the TCRdb table keeps only in-frame clones and is missing some. The sample holds approximately 140,000 clones, 60% to 80% seen once. The sample consisted of PBMCs. The receptors derive from a woman aged 45-59 years in good health and CMV-seronegative.

The rearrangement uses TRBV5-4 and TRBJ2-2; TRBD2 is a possible D gene (6 bases). The CDR3 consists of 16 residues. V was clipped by 0 bases and J by 8 bases, with 17 bases between them. Germline V gene sequence: CDR1 SGHNT, CDR2 YYREEE (reference sequence). Written as DNA, the CDR3 is TGTGCCAGCAGCTTGGATCCGGGATCCGGGGGAGGGGAGCTGTTTTTT. Translation gives CASSLDPGSGGGELFF.

J is TRBJ2-3 and V is TRBV7-9, with TRBD2 matching over 8 bases. CDR1 SEHNR and CDR2 FQNEAQ come from the germline V gene (reference sequence). The CDR3 sequence is 16 residues long. The ends lost 5 bases at V and 0 bases at J; junction bases unmatched: 7. The CDR3 DNA reads TGTGCCAGCAGCCCGGGGGGGGGCGAAAGCACAGATACGCAGTATTTT. Translation gives CASSPGGGESTDTQYF.